This TCR beta chain was sequenced in a study of blood T cells in healthy people across ages. Study-level points and caveats: Calculation of diversity from one million T cells yielded estimates considered to be underestimates. Older age coincided with a roughly linear decline in TCR beta diversity per million T cells.

This clonotype was detected ten times or more. Its antigen is as yet unknown. A second PCR of 7 to 11 cycles used a sample-barcoded 5' primer and a J-beta primer mix. One entry per CDR3 protein, called by TCRdb with MiXCR from the 5' RACE reads. Of approximately 800,000 distinct CDR3 sequences listed, about half are singletons. The V end was cut by 2 bases, the J end by 10 bases, with 9 bases between. CDR1 SGHVS and CDR2 FNYEAQ come from the germline V gene. This CDR3 comprises 12 residues. The sample taken for sequencing was blood. J is TRBJ2-1 and V is TRBV7-6, with D unresolved. The TCR sequence derives from a man at least 80 years old in good health. The CDR3 sequence: CASSLMGEEQFF. The CDR3, as DNA: TGTGCCAGCAGCTTAATGGGCGAGGAGCAGTTCTTC.